This TCR beta chain was profiled in a study of Ad26.COV2.S vaccination and SARS-CoV-2 variants. Study conclusions and caveats: Spike-specific TCR breadth was greater after Ad26.COV2.S than placebo. Recipients of either vaccine or placebo displayed similar breadth of non-spike TCRs. After vaccination, substantial breadth of spike-specific CD8+ and CD4+ responses was reported. Overall T cell responses may have been underestimated by the analyses of TCR breadth and depth.

Remarks on this clone: Its antigen is unidentified.

Germline CDR1 LNHDA, CDR2 SQIVND (reference sequence). The V and J ends lost 11 bases and 2 bases respectively, with 16 bases between them. The CDR3 sequence is 13 residues long. Profiled with immunoSEQ multiplex PCR; TCRdb holds only in-frame clones, not every one. The table has about 180,000 clones, about 83% seen once. This chain connects TRBV19 to TRBJ2-7, with D perhaps matching TRBD1 or TRBD2 (5 bases each). This receptor was obtained from a human donor who had recovered from COVID-19. The sequenced sample was peripheral blood, obtained after recovery from COVID-19. CDR3 nucleotides: TGTGCCTGCGCCCCGGGGCCCACCTACGAGCAGTACTTC. This encodes CACAPGPTYEQYF.